The 28 T cell receptor beta chains presented below share a single source sample, sequenced in a study of T cell changes during pregnancy in multiple sclerosis. The repertoire was sequenced with immunoSEQ multiplex PCR; TCRdb's copy has only in-frame clones and lacks some. This sample carries tens of thousands of clones, approximately 91% of them seen once, and the ten largest clones take around 0.8%. The source was CD4+ T cells from peripheral blood mononuclear cells, collected before pregnancy. These receptor sequences come from a female donor with multiple sclerosis, enrolled in a pregnancy study.

This chain joins TRBV5-6 and TRBJ2-1; TRBD2 matches 10 bases. V was clipped by 5 bases and J by 4 bases; unmatched bases: 9. The CDR3 consists of 16 residues. Germline V gene lookup returns CDR1 SGHDT and CDR2 YYEEEE. DNA of the CDR3: TGTGCCAGCAGTTTACGGACTAGCGGACATTACAATGAGCAGTTCTTC. Translating gives CASSLRTSGHYNEQFF.

This clone was counted a single time. The chain couples TRBV7-2 to TRBJ1-2; tentative D call: TRBD1 (6 bases). Germline V lookup: CDR1 SGHTA, CDR2 FQGNSA. V lost 4 bases, J lost 4 bases, and 13 bases lay in between. The CDR3 has 14 amino acids. The CDR3 spells CASSSSRDIYGYTF. CDR3 DNA sequence: TGTGCCAGCAGCTCGTCCCGGGACATCTATGGCTACACCTTC.

In this sample, this clone turned up once. Germline and junction disagree at one end, which may indicate a read error. The chain combines TRBV7-7 with TRBJ2-5; 10 bases are shared with TRBD2. CDR1 and CDR2 (germline): SSHAT, FNYEAQ (reference sequence). There are 14 residues in the CDR3. CDR3 loop: CASSPTGLAETQYF. As DNA, the CDR3 is TGTGCTAGCAGCCCTACGGGACTAGCGGAGACCCAGTACTTC.

This chain connects TRBV5-4 to TRBJ1-3, with D possibly matching TRBD1 (5 bases). CDR1 SGHNT and CDR2 YYREEE come from the germline V gene (reference sequence). The CDR3 runs to 16 residues. V was shortened by 4 bases and J by 0 bases, with 14 bases between the two germline ends. For the CDR3, the DNA is TGTGCCAGCAGCCCTGGGGGGTGGAACTCTGGAAACACCATATATTTT. Amino acid sequence: CASSPGGWNSGNTIYF. The variable domain in full, completed from reference TRBV5-4 and TRBJ1-3, reads ETGVTQSPTHLIKTRGQQVTLRCSSQSGHNTVSWYQQALGQGPQFIFQYYREEENGRGNFPPRFSGLQFPNYSSELNVNALELDDSALYLCASSPGGWNSGNTIYFGEGSWLTVV.

The sample holds one count of this clone. The V gene is TRBV11-2, the J gene TRBJ1-2; a weak D match, TRBD1 (6 bases). The germline V and J ends were trimmed by 4 bases and 5 bases, with 17 bases remaining between them. Germline CDR1 is SGHAT and CDR2 is FQNNGV. The CDR3 consists of 15 residues. DNA of the CDR3: TGTGCCAGCAGCTCCGAACGGGGGGGGCGATATGGCTACACCTTC. Its protein is CASSSERGGRYGYTF.

This clone was seen just once. The rearrangement joins TRBV19 to TRBJ2-1; possibly TRBD2 for D (5 bases). V dropped 7 bases and J dropped 5 bases, with 15 bases sitting between them. CDR1 and CDR2 from the germline V gene are LNHDA and SQIVND (reference sequence). The length of the CDR3 is 14 residues. Written as DNA, the CDR3 is TGTGCCAGTACACTCGGGCTAGCTCACAATGAGCAGTTCTTC. The encoded protein is CASTLGLAHNEQFF.

The chain couples TRBV10-3 to TRBJ2-7, with 7 bases fitting TRBD2. Germline assignment: CDR1 ENHRY and CDR2 SYGVKD. V shed 3 bases and J 5 bases; nucleotides not matched to a gene: 7. This CDR3 is 14 amino acids long. CDR3 protein: CAISDPGLDHEQYF. In DNA, the CDR3 is TGTGCCATCAGTGATCCCGGACTAGACCACGAGCAGTACTTC.

This clone was seen more than once but under ten times. This chain uses TRBV7-3 with TRBJ1-1; 7 positions match TRBD1. V shed 0 bases, J shed 5 bases, and the junction held 3 bases outside the gene matches. The CDR3 length is 14 residues. Germline loops: CDR1 SGHTA, CDR2 FQGTGA. CDR3 protein: CASSLTGGQTEAFF. CDR3 DNA: TGTGCCAGCAGCTTAACAGGGGGCCAGACTGAAGCTTTCTTT.

This clone showed up just a few times. This chain connects TRBV5-7 to TRBJ1-6; D ambiguous. TRBV5-7 is assigned to the ORF class and has an uncertain function. With 1 base removed from V and 4 bases from J, the gap between germline ends came to 6 bases. This CDR3 has 14 amino acids. The CDR3 bases are TGTGCCAGCAGCTTGTTCCGGTATAATTCACCCCTCCACTTT. This sequence encodes CASSLFRYNSPLHF.

This chain joins TRBV2 and TRBJ2-7; 8 bases are shared with TRBD1. Germline trimming cut 6 bases from V and 3 bases from J; bases unmatched to any gene: 7. This CDR3 contains 14 residues. CDR1 and CDR2 (germline): SNHLY, FYNNEI. CDR3 region: CASRFGDRGYEQYF. In nucleotides, the CDR3 is TGTGCCAGCAGATTCGGAGACAGGGGCTACGAGCAGTACTTC. Complete variable domain (other parts from reference TRBV2 and TRBJ2-7): EPEVTQTPSHQVTQMGQEVILRCVPISNHLYFYWYRQILGQKVEFLVSFYNNEISEKSEIFDDQFSVERPDGSNFTLKIRSTKLEDSAMYFCASRFGDRGYEQYFGPGTRLTVT.

The DNA for the CDR3 is TGTGCCAGCCGACTAGCGGGGGCCCCGAACACCGGGGAGCTGTTTTTT. Protein product: CASRLAGAPNTGELFF. The genes are TRBV5-6 and TRBJ2-2, with TRBD2 matching 12 bases. J was trimmed by 0 bases and V by 7 bases; bases with no gene match: 4. Germline V lookup: CDR1 SGHDT, CDR2 YYEEEE. This CDR3 is built from 16 residues.

The chain joins TRBV5-1 to TRBJ2-7, with 10 bases fitting TRBD2. Germline V gene data show CDR1 as SGHRS and CDR2 as YFSETQ. Trimming at V came to 3 bases and at J to 3 bases, leaving 9 bases not matched to a gene. The CDR3 consists of 16 residues. The CDR3: CASSSRQLAGFYEQYF. The DNA for the CDR3 is TGCGCCAGCAGCTCCCGCCAACTAGCGGGGTTCTACGAGCAGTACTTC.

The chain employs TRBV13 and TRBJ1-2, with D unresolved. The germline V gene has CDR1 PRHDT and CDR2 FYEKMQ (reference sequence). V was cut by 5 bases and J by 2 bases, with 9 bases left in between. The CDR3 has 13 residues. CDR3 sequence (DNA): TGTGCCAGCAGCCCCGGGATAAACTATGGCTACACCTTC. Its protein product is CASSPGINYGYTF.

This rearrangement joins TRBV9 to TRBJ2-5; 10 positions agree with TRBD2. The trim removed 7 bases at V and 5 bases at J, leaving 8 bases unmatched. The CDR3 runs 14 residues. Germline CDR1 SGDLS, CDR2 YYNGEE. The CDR3 DNA reads as TGTGCCAGCTCCCGAGGTAGCGGGGGGGAGACCCAGTACTTC. Its protein is CASSRGSGGETQYF.

This clone has just one count. CDR3 sequence: CASSDWGRTMNTEAFF. The CDR3 DNA reads as TGTGCCAGCAGTGACTGGGGCAGGACCATGAACACTGAAGCTTTCTTT. The chain carries TRBV2 and TRBJ1-1, with D perhaps TRBD1 (5 bases). The CDR3 length is 16 residues. Trimming removed 3 bases from V and 0 bases from J, with 14 bases in between. Germline lookup yields CDR1 SNHLY and CDR2 FYNNEI.

J is TRBJ1-1 and V is TRBV2, with D unclear. Looked up from germline, CDR1 is SNHLY and CDR2 is FYNNEI. Trimming left V 8 bases short and J 1 base short, with 11 bases between. The CDR3 is 13 residues long. This CDR3 reads CASEITPNTEAFF. CDR3 sequence (DNA): TGTGCCAGCGAAATTACACCGAACACTGAAGCTTTCTTT.

J is TRBJ1-2 and V is TRBV27, with a weak D call TRBD1 (5 bases). The CDR3 extends over 13 amino acids. V was clipped by 3 bases and J by 4 bases, with 9 bases between them. CDR1 and CDR2 from the germline V gene are MNHEY and SMNVEV (reference sequence). CDR3 sequence reads: CASSFEGVYGYTF. The CDR3 DNA reads TGTGCCAGCAGTTTCGAAGGGGTCTATGGCTACACCTTC.

V is TRBV6-5 and J is TRBJ1-2; D is undetermined. The germline V gene has CDR1 MNHEY and CDR2 SVGAGI. V was shortened by 5 bases and J by 6 bases, with 7 bases between the two germline ends. This CDR3 spans 11 amino acids. CDR3 nucleotide sequence: TGTGCCAGCAGTGCGGCAGATGGCTACACCTTC. As protein: CASSAADGYTF.

CDR3 nucleotides: TGTGCCAGCAGCTTAAGTTGGCAGACTTATTCACCCCTCCACTTT. This encodes CASSLSWQTYSPLHF. The chain joins TRBV7-2 to TRBJ1-6; D not resolved. The CDR3 is made up of 15 amino acids. Per germline, CDR1 SGHTA and CDR2 FQGNSA. V was shortened by 2 bases and J by 8 bases, with 13 bases between the two germline ends. The whole variable domain, filled in from reference TRBV7-2 and TRBJ1-6, reads GAGVSQSPSNKVTEKGKDVELRCDPISGHTALYWYRQSLGQGLEFLIYFQGNSAPDKSGLPSDRFSAERTGGSVSTLTIQRTQQEDSAVYLCASSLSWQTYSPLHFGNGTRLTVT.

The V gene is TRBV30, the J gene TRBJ2-7; the match to TRBD1 covers 7 bases. V trimming: 7 bases; J trimming: 0 bases; junction bases outside the gene matches: 9. The CDR3 is 14 residues long. Germline V CDR1 and CDR2: GTSNPN, SVGIG (reference sequence). CDR3 sequence (DNA): TGTGCCTCCTCAACCCGGACAGGCTCCTACGAGCAGTACTTC. Its protein is CASSTRTGSYEQYF.

This chain uses TRBV7-9 with TRBJ1-1, with D hard to call. V was pared by 3 bases and J by 4 bases, with 9 bases between. The length of the CDR3 is 13 residues. Germline V gives CDR1 SEHNR, CDR2 FQNEAQ (reference sequence). DNA for the CDR3: TGTGCCAGCAGCTTGCGGGGAATCACTGAAGCTTTCTTT. This sequence encodes CASSLRGITEAFF.

The J gene is TRBJ1-5, the V gene TRBV19; weak D call: TRBD1 (5 bases). Germline CDR1 and CDR2: LNHDA and SQIVND (reference sequence). The CDR3 sequence is 14 residues long. The ends were cut back, 3 bases at V and 9 bases at J, with 15 bases in the middle. CDR3 in DNA: TGTGCCAGTAGTATTTACGCCAGGGCAAGGCCCCAGCATTTT. Translated, it gives CASSIYARARPQHF.

The chain couples TRBV7-6 to TRBJ1-6; D gene uncertain. The germline CDR1 and CDR2 sequences are SGHVS and FNYEAQ. The germline V and J ends were trimmed by 1 base and 7 bases, with 8 bases remaining between them. The length of the CDR3 is 14 residues. CDR3 sequence (DNA): TGTGCCAGCAGCTTAGGGGCAGAGAATTCACCCCTCCACTTT. Amino acids: CASSLGAENSPLHF.

Comment on this clone: This same CDR3 is encoded by further DNA sequences in the sample. V is TRBV4-3 and J is TRBJ1-2; D remains ambiguous. V gave up 0 bases and J gave up 6 bases, with 17 bases separating them. The CDR3 is 16 amino acids. Germline CDR1 is LGHNA and CDR2 is YSLEER. The DNA for the CDR3 is TGCGCCAGCAGCCAAGAACTAGCCGCTGCGGTCAATGGCTACACCTTC. This translates into CASSQELAAAVNGYTF.

This chain connects TRBV19 to TRBJ1-6; D is unresolved. The CDR3 covers 14 residues. Germline CDR1 is LNHDA and CDR2 is SQIVND (reference sequence). Trimming shortened V by 4 bases and J by 7 bases, and 11 bases separated the two germline ends. For the CDR3, the DNA is TGTGCCAGTAGTAACCGGGATAGGAATTCACCCCTCCACTTT. Protein product: CASSNRDRNSPLHF.

The chain carries TRBV30 and TRBJ2-1, with a tentative D call TRBD1 (6 bases). V lost 0 bases and J lost 1, with 19 bases in between. This CDR3 is 18 amino acids long. Germline assignment: CDR1 GTSNPN and CDR2 SVGIG (reference sequence). CDR3 nucleotide sequence: TGTGCCTGGAGTGTACTTTTTGTTTGGGACACTTCCTACAATGAGCAGTTCTTC. It translates to CAWSVLFVWDTSYNEQFF.

This clone was recorded once. V is TRBV9 and J is TRBJ2-1; 14 bases line up with TRBD2. The CDR3 contains 19 residues. V was clipped by 0 bases and J by 3 bases; unmatched bases: 8. The germline gives CDR1 SGDLS, CDR2 YYNGEE. CDR3 amino acids: CASSVVPGLAGAFYNEQFF. The CDR3 DNA is TGTGCCAGCAGCGTAGTCCCGGGACTAGCGGGGGCCTTCTACAATGAGCAGTTCTTC.

V is TRBV7-9 and J is TRBJ1-1; 7 bases line up with TRBD1. The CDR3 is 17 residues long. CDR1 SEHNR and CDR2 FQNEAQ come from the germline V gene (reference sequence). The junction had 14 bases not matched to a gene; V was cut back by 5 bases and J by 2 bases. The CDR3 reads CASSAGPGTDDNTEAFF. The CDR3 nucleotides are TGTGCCAGCAGCGCCGGCCCCGGGACAGACGATAACACTGAAGCTTTCTTT. The full variable domain, in which reference TRBV7-9 and TRBJ1-1 provide the parts outside the CDR3, is DTGVSQNPRHKITKRGQNVTFRCDPISEHNRLYWYRQTLGQGPEFLTYFQNEAQLEKSRLLSDRFSAERPKGSFSTLEIQRTEQGDSAMYLCASSAGPGTDDNTEAFFGQGTRLTVV.